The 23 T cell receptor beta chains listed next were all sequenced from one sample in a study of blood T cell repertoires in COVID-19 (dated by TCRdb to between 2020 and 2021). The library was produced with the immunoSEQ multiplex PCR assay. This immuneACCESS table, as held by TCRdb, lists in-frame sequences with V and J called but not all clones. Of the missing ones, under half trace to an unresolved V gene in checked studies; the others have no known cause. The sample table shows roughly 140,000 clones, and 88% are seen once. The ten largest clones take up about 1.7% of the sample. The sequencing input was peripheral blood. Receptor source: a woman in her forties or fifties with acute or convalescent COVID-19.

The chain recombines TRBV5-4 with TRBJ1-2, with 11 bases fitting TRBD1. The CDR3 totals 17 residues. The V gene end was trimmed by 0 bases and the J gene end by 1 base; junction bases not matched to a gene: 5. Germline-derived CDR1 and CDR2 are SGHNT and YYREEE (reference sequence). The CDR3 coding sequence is TGTGCCAGCAGCTTGGACTGGACAGGGGGCGATAACTATGGCTACACCTTC. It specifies CASSLDWTGGDNYGYTF.

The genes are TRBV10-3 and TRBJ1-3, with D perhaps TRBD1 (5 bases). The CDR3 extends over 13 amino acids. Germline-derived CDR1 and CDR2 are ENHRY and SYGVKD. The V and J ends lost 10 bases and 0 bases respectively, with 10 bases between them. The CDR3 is CATRGSSGNTIYF. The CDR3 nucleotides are TGTGCCACCCGGGGGTCCTCTGGAAACACCATATATTTT.

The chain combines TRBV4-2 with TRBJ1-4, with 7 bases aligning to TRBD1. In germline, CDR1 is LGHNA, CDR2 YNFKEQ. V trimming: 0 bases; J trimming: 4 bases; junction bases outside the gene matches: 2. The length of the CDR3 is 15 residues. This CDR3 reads CASSQDQGGNEKLFF. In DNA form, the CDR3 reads TGTGCCAGCAGCCAAGATCAGGGGGGTAATGAAAAACTGTTTTTT.

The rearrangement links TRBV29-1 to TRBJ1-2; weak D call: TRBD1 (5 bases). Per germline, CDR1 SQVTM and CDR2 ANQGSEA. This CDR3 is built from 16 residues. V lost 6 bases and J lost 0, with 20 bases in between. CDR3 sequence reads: CSVVEGPGQPNYGYTF. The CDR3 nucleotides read TGCAGCGTCGTCGAAGGTCCAGGGCAACCTAACTATGGCTACACCTTC.

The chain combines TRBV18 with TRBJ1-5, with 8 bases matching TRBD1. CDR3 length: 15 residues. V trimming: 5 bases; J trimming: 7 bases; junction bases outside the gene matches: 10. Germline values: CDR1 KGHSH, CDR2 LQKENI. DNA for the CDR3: TGTGCCAGCTCATCCTCGCAGGGGGCGTACCAGCCCCAGCATTTT. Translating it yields CASSSSQGAYQPQHF.

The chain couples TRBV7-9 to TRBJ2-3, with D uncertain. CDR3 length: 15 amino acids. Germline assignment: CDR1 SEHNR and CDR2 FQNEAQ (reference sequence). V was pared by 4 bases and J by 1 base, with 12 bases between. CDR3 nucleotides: TGTGCCAGCAGCTCCCGGCCGAGCGGCACAGATACGCAGTATTTT. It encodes CASSSRPSGTDTQYF.

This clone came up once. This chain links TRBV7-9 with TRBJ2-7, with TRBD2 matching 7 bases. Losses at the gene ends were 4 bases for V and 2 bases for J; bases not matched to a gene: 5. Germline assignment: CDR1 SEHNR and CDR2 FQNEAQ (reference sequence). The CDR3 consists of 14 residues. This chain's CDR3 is CASSWEGFTYEQYF. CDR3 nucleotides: TGTGCCAGCAGCTGGGAGGGCTTTACCTACGAGCAGTACTTC.

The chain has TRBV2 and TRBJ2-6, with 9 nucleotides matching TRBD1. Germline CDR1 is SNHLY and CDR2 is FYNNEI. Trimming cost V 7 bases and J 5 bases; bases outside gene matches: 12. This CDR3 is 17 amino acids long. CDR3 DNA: TGTGCCAGCACATCCAAGACAGGGGGTCTGAGGGCCAACGTCCTGACTTTC. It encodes CASTSKTGGLRANVLTF.

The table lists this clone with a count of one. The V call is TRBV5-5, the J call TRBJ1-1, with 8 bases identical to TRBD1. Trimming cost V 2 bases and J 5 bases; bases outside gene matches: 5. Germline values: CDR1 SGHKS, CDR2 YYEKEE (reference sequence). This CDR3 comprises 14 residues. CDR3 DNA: TGTGCCAGCAGCTTCGGGCAGGGGGCAACTGAAGCTTTCTTT. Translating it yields CASSFGQGATEAFF.

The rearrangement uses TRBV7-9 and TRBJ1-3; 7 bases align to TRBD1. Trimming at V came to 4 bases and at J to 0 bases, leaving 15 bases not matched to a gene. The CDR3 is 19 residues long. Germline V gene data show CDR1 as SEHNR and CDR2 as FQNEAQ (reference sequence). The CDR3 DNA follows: TGTGCCAGCAGCTCGCGGGACAGCTTTCTGTCTTTCTCTGGAAACACCATATATTTT. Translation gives CASSSRDSFLSFSGNTIYF.

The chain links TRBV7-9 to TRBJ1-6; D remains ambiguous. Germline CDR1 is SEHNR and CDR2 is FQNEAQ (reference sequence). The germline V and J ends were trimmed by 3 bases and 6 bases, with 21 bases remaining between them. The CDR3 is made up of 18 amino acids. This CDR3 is CASSFHGSSPTFNSPLHF. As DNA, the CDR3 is TGTGCCAGCAGCTTCCACGGATCTAGCCCGACTTTTAATTCACCCCTCCACTTT.

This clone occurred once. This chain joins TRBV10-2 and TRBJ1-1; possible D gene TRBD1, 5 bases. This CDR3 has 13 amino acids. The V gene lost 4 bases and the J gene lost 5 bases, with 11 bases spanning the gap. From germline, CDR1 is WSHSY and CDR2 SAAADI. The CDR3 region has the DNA TGCGCCAGCAGTGCGGGGGTGAGGACTGAAGCTTTCTTT. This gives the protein CASSAGVRTEAFF.

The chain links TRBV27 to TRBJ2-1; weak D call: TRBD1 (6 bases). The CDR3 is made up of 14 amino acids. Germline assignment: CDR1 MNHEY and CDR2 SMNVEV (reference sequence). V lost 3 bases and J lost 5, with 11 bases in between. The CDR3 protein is CASSLDSWHNEQFF. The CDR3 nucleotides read TGTGCCAGCAGTTTGGACAGCTGGCACAATGAGCAGTTCTTC.

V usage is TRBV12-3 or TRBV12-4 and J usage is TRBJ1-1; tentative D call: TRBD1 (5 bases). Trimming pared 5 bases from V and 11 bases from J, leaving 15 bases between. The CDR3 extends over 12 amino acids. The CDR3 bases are TGTGCCAGCAGTCTGTCGGGGGTGAGCGCTTTCTTT. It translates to CASSLSGVSAFF.

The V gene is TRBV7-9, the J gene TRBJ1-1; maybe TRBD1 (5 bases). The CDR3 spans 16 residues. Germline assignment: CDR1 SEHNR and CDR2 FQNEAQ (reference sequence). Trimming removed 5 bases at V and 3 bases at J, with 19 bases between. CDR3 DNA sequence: TGTGCCAGCAGCCCCGAGATAGGGGCATTGTACACTGAAGCTTTCTTT. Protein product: CASSPEIGALYTEAFF.

As DNA, the CDR3 is TGTGCCAGTAGTACCACTTCCCGACAGAATAATTCACCCCTCCACTTT. It translates to CASSTTSRQNNSPLHF. This chain uses TRBV19 with TRBJ1-6, with D perhaps matching TRBD1 (5 bases). V dropped 4 bases and J dropped 5 bases, with 15 bases sitting between them. Germline V lookup: CDR1 LNHDA, CDR2 SQIVND (reference sequence). This CDR3 is built from 16 residues.

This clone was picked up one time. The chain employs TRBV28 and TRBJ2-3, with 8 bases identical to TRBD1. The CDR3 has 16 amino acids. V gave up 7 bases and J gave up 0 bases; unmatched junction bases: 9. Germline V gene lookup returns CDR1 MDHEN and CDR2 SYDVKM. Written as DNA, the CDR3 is TGTGCCAGCATCTCATTGGGACAGGTTAGCACAGATACGCAGTATTTT. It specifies CASISLGQVSTDTQYF.

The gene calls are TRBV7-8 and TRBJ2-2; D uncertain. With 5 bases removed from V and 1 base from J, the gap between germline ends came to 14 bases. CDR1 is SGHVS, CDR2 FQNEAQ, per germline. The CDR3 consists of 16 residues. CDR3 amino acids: CASSPRALGNTGELFF. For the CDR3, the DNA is TGTGCCAGCAGCCCGCGAGCTCTAGGGAACACCGGGGAGCTGTTTTTT.

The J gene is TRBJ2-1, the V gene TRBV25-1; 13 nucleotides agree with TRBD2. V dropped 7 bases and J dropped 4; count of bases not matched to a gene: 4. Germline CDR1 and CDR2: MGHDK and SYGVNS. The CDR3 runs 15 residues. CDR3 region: CASTTSGRLYNEQFF. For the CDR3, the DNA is TGTGCCAGCACGACTAGCGGGAGGTTGTACAATGAGCAGTTCTTC.

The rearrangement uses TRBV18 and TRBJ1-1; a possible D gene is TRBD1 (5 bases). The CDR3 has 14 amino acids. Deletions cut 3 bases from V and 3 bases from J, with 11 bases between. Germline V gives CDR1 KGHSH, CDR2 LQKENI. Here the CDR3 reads CASSPTRADTEAFF. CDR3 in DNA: TGTGCCAGCTCACCGACCAGGGCGGACACTGAAGCTTTCTTT.

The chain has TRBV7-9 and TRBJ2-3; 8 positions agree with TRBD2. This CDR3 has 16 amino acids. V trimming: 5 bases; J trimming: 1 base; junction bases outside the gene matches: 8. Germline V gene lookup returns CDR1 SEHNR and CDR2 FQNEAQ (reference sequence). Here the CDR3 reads CASSGWGLEGTDTQYF. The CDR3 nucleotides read TGTGCCAGCAGCGGATGGGGACTAGAAGGCACAGATACGCAGTATTTT. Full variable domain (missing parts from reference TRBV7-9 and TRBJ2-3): DTGVSQNPRHKITKRGQNVTFRCDPISEHNRLYWYRQTLGQGPEFLTYFQNEAQLEKSRLLSDRFSAERPKGSFSTLEIQRTEQGDSAMYLCASSGWGLEGTDTQYFGPGTRLTVL.

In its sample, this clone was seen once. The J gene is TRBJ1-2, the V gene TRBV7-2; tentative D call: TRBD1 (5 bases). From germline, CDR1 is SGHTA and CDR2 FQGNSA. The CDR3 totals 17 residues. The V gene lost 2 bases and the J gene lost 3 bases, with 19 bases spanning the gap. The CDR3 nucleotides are TGTGCCAGCAGCTTACGTGTATCGGACACCAACTACTATGGCTACACCTTC. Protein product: CASSLRVSDTNYYGYTF.

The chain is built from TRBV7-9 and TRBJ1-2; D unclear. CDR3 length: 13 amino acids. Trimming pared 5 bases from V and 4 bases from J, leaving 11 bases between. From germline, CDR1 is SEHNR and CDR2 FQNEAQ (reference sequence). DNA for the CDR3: TGTGCCAGCAGCCCGCCGCCAGGCTATGGCTACACCTTC. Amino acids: CASSPPPGYGYTF. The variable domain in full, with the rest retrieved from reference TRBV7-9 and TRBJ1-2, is DTGVSQNPRHKITKRGQNVTFRCDPISEHNRLYWYRQTLGQGPEFLTYFQNEAQLEKSRLLSDRFSAERPKGSFSTLEIQRTEQGDSAMYLCASSPPPGYGYTFGSGTRLTVV.